The text below deals with one T cell receptor beta chain. Its specificity is unknown. Unique molecular identifiers were incorporated into the prepared TCRbeta library. TCRdb called the PCR reads again in MiXCR, with one record for every CDR3 protein. Of about 590,000 distinct CDR3 sequences in the sample, 10% to 15% were seen once. This record comes from a study of T-cell reconstitution after alpha-beta-depleted transplantation in children. Unmatched junction bases numbered 8, after V lost 5 bases and J lost 7 bases. This CDR3 has 15 amino acids. Whole-study findings and limits: One year after transplant, T-cell counts and diversity came mostly from newly produced T cells. Surviving recipient cells, namely T cells and thymic progenitors, were the source of high day-60 TCRbeta diversity in some patients. Several hundred expanded graft clones reportedly were the source of alpha-beta T cells about two months after transplant.

This sample comprised PBMCs, mostly from graft donor cells, obtained 360 days after TCRalphabeta/CD19-depleted stem cell transplant. The chain joins TRBV12-3 or TRBV12-4 to TRBJ2-1; 10 bases map to TRBD2. The receptor was derived from a male patient under 18 who had a stem cell transplant for acute myeloid leukemia, so the T cells may come from the graft donor. The CDR3 is CASSLTSGVKNEQFF. The CDR3 DNA sequence: TGTGCCAGCAGTCTCACTAGCGGGGTTAAGAATGAGCAGTTCTTC.